The 10 T cell receptor beta chains reported below all come from one sample, sequenced in a study of T-cell memory formation after mild COVID-19. TCRdb redid the calling of the 5' RACE reads with MiXCR, one entry per CDR3 protein. Altogether about 430,000 distinct CDR3 sequences are present, more than 20% being singletons, with the ten largest covering 8.5% to 10%. The specimen sequenced was PBMCs or a T cell subset sorted from them (not recorded which). The receptors shown here come from an adult woman who had mild COVID-19 (a few samples of this study predate the infection). Cell type and time point are not known.

Note on this clonotype: Its ends do not fully match the called genes, so a read error is possible. DNA of the CDR3: TGTGCCAGCAGCCAAGATCTGGGGCAGCCCAAGCATTTT. Translating gives CASSQDLGQPKHF. This chain connects TRBV3-1 to TRBJ1-5; tentatively, D is TRBD1 (5 bases). The CDR3 runs 13 residues. The germline CDR1 and CDR2 sequences are LGHDT and YNNKEL (reference sequence). Variable domain in full (rest from reference TRBV3-1 and TRBJ1-5): DTAVSQTPKYLVTQMGNDKSIKCEQNLGHDTMYWYKQDSKKFLKIMFSYNNKELIINETVPNRFSPKSPDKAHLNLHINSLELGDSAVYFCASSQDLGQPKHFGDGTRLSIL.

The CDR3 spells CASSSPGTENTEAFF. In DNA form, the CDR3 reads TGCGCCAGCAGCTCCCCCGGGACTGAGAACACTGAAGCTTTCTTT. The chain employs TRBV5-1 and TRBJ1-1, with a tentative D call TRBD1 (5 bases). CDR3 size: 15 residues. Per germline, CDR1 SGHRS and CDR2 YFSETQ. V was clipped by 3 bases and J by 1 base, with 13 bases between them.

In this sample, this clonotype turned up a few times. V gene TRBV7-2 combines with J gene TRBJ2-1, with unresolved D. Trimming took off 1 base at V and 8 bases at J, with 24 bases between the two ends. The germline V gene encodes CDR1 SGHTA and CDR2 FQGNSA. CDR3 size: 18 residues. The CDR3 loop is CASSLVGWWDVLFDEQFF. CDR3 sequence (DNA): TGTGCCAGCAGCTTAGTCGGTTGGTGGGATGTTTTATTCGATGAGCAGTTCTTC.

This clonotype has only a few counts. The V gene is TRBV7-2, the J gene TRBJ2-7, with D perhaps TRBD1 or TRBD2 (5 bases each). Between the trimmed V and J ends, which lost 5 bases and 0 bases, there was a span of 14 bases. CDR3 size: 15 residues. CDR1 and CDR2 from the germline V gene are SGHTA and FQGNSA. The DNA for the CDR3 is TGTGCCAGCAGCCCTCGGGACCGACTCTCCTACGAGCAGTACTTC. Protein sequence: CASSPRDRLSYEQYF.

The genes are TRBV4-1 and TRBJ1-1, with D possibly matching TRBD1 (5 bases). The ends were cut back, 0 bases at V and 5 bases at J, with 19 bases in the middle. The CDR3 extends over 17 amino acids. In germline, CDR1 is MGHRA, CDR2 YSYEKL. The CDR3 DNA reads as TGCGCCAGCAGCCAAGAGCGCCCGAGGAGGGGAGGGACTGAAGCTTTCTTT. This sequence encodes CASSQERPRRGGTEAFF.

This chain uses TRBV4-1 with TRBJ2-1; D gene uncertain. CDR1 is MGHRA and CDR2 is YSYEKL in the germline V gene. CDR3 length equals 14 residues. V lost 4 bases, J lost 6 bases, and 13 bases lay in between. The CDR3 reads CASSRTHLSNEQFF. CDR3 nucleotides: TGCGCCAGCAGCCGGACCCATCTGAGCAATGAGCAGTTCTTC.

The chain combines TRBV4-3 with TRBJ2-1, with a possible D match to TRBD1 (6 bases). The V end was cut by 0 bases, the J end by 6 bases, with 12 bases between. The germline CDR1 and CDR2 sequences are LGHNA and YSLEER. CDR3 size: 15 residues. The CDR3 DNA reads TGCGCCAGCAGCCAAGAGTTATCGGACAGCAATGAGCAGTTCTTC. Amino acids: CASSQELSDSNEQFF.

This sequence joins TRBV11-3 and TRBJ2-5; TRBD1 is a possible D gene (6 bases). Germline V lookup: CDR1 SGHNT, CDR2 YENEEA. Between the trimmed V and J ends, which lost 1 base and 2 bases, there was a span of 14 bases. This CDR3 is built from 16 residues. Here the CDR3 DNA reads TGTGCCAGCAGCTTAGGCCCTTGGACAGCTCAAGAGACCCAGTACTTC. Residues: CASSLGPWTAQETQYF.

V is TRBV19 and J is TRBJ2-1; 8 bases line up with TRBD1. Germline CDR1 reads LNHDA; CDR2 reads SQIVND (reference sequence). The CDR3 is made up of 18 amino acids. V lost 7 bases and J lost 4; bases outside the gene matches: 18. The CDR3 nucleotides read TGTGCCAGTAACGGACAGGGAGGACAAACGGGCGCATACAATGAGCAGTTCTTC. This translates into CASNGQGGQTGAYNEQFF.

The gene calls are TRBV5-1 and TRBJ2-7; D is possibly TRBD1 or TRBD2 (5 bases each). The V gene's germline CDR1 is SGHRS and CDR2 YFSETQ. Deletions cut 4 bases from V and 3 bases from J, with 14 bases between. The CDR3 spans 14 residues. For the CDR3, the DNA is TGCGCCAGCAGCCCGGACGGGGCCGGCTACGAGCAGTACTTC. It is translated as CASSPDGAGYEQYF.